Listed below are T cell receptor beta chains from one sample, sequenced in a study of shared clonotypes between healthy human individuals. Assay: immunoSEQ multiplex PCR; the TCRdb copy retains only in-frame clones and omits some. The data hold roughly 450,000 clones, with around 74% observed a single time. Sequencing used PBMCs. These TCRs come from a woman aged 40 to 50 in good health. Some clones in this sample may be carry-over from other donors' samples. Each CDR3 is given with its conserved first and last residue. D genes are given only for firm matches. The size of a clone is reported for some rows only, either as once, few or many, or as a class for expanded clones.

V gene	clone size	D gene	J gene	CDR3 protein	CDR3 DNA
TRBV2	NA	NA	TRBJ2-3	CASSERGRDDTQYF	TGTGCCAGCAGTGAAAGGGGGAGGGACGATACGCAGTATTTT
TRBV11-2	few	TRBD2	TRBJ2-3	CASSLSGSSTDTQYF	TGTGCCAGCAGCCTTAGCGGGTCTAGCACAGATACGCAGTATTTT
TRBV28	NA	TRBD2	TRBJ2-2	CASSLGTSIGELFF	TGTGCCAGCAGTTTAGGGACTAGCATCGGGGAGCTGTTTTTT
TRBV5-1	NA	TRBD2	TRBJ2-7	CASDFGGGDEQYF	TGCGCCAGCGACTTCGGGGGAGGGGACGAGCAGTACTTC
TRBV28	once	TRBD1	TRBJ2-3	CASSTGAPDTQYF	TGTGCCAGCAGTACAGGGGCCCCAGATACGCAGTATTTT
TRBV2	NA	TRBD1	TRBJ1-2	CASYFQGASYGYTF	TGTGCCAGTTACTTTCAGGGGGCGAGTTATGGCTACACCTTC
TRBV5-1	NA	TRBD2	TRBJ2-7	CASSLRSGGTTILYEQYF	TGCGCCAGCAGCTTGAGGTCAGGCGGGACTACAATCCTCTACGAGCAGTACTTC
TRBV28	few	TRBD2	TRBJ2-7	CASSSLAGRSSYEQYF	TGTGCCAGCAGTTCGCTAGCGGGCAGGAGCTCCTACGAGCAGTACTTC
TRBV15	NA	NA	TRBJ1-1	CATSRQESNTEAFF	TGTGCCACCAGCAGACAGGAGTCGAACACTGAAGCTTTCTTT
TRBV2	NA	NA	TRBJ2-3	CASSELSAGDTQYF	TGTGCCAGCAGTGAATTGTCAGCCGGAGACACGCAGTATTTT
TRBV7-3	NA	NA	TRBJ2-7	CASSLNGGLSEQYF	TGTGCCAGCAGCTTAAATGGGGGCCTAAGCGAGCAGTACTTC
TRBV4-1	NA	TRBD1	TRBJ1-2	CASRKNRGLLPNYGYTF	TGCGCCAGCAGAAAAAACAGGGGCCTACTGCCAAACTATGGCTACACCTTC
TRBV7-2	NA	NA	TRBJ1-1	CASSLQLNTEAFF	TGTGCCAGCAGCTTACAGTTGAACACTGAAGCTTTCTTT
TRBV7-9	NA	NA	TRBJ1-3	CASSTSGNTIYF	TGTGCCAGCAGCACCAGTGGAAACACCATATATTTT
TRBV6-1	few	NA	TRBJ1-1	CASQPGGGTEAFF	TGTGCCAGCCAACCTGGGGGTGGGACTGAAGCTTTCTTT
TRBV7-3	once	TRBD1	TRBJ1-1	CASSLLRDREAFF	TGTGCCAGCAGCTTGCTCCGGGACAGGGAAGCTTTCTTT
TRBV7-6	NA	NA	TRBJ2-1	CASSFRSAGALYNEQFF	TGTGCCAGCAGCTTCAGGTCTGCCGGGGCTCTCTACAATGAGCAGTTCTTC
TRBV7-9	NA	NA	TRBJ1-5	CASSFHRQRPEPQHF	TGTGCCAGCAGCTTCCATAGACAGCGCCCGGAGCCCCAGCATTTT
TRBV19	NA	NA	TRBJ2-2	CASTQTGNTGELFF	TGTGCCAGTACCCAAACAGGGAACACCGGGGAGCTGTTTTTT
TRBV9	few	TRBD2	TRBJ2-5	CASSVDGRPSKTQYF	TGTGCCAGCAGCGTAGACGGGAGGCCTTCCAAGACCCAGTACTTC
TRBV10-3	once	TRBD1	TRBJ2-7	CAISNYETGADEQYF	TGTGCCATCAGTAACTACGAGACAGGGGCCGACGAGCAGTACTTC
TRBV21-1	NA	NA	TRBJ2-1	CASSSWTSRYNEQFF	TGTGCCAGCAGCTCCTGGACTAGCAGATACAATGAGCAGTTCTTC
TRBV6-6	NA	TRBD1	TRBJ1-2	CASKLLGQGAGYTF	TGTGCCAGCAAGCTACTTGGACAGGGCGCTGGCTACACCTTC
TRBV11-2	NA	TRBD2	TRBJ2-7	CASSLVTSGLAASYEQYF	TGTGCCAGCAGCTTAGTCACCTCGGGACTAGCGGCTTCCTACGAGCAGTACTTC
TRBV6-6	NA	TRBD1	TRBJ2-5	CASSYGTGDAETQYF	TGTGCCAGCAGTTACGGGACAGGGGATGCTGAGACCCAGTACTTC
TRBV7-9	NA	NA	TRBJ2-1	CASNIQFNEQFF	TGTGCCAGCAACATACAATTCAATGAGCAGTTCTTC
TRBV4-1	NA	TRBD1	TRBJ1-3	CASSQRQGAGNTIYF	TGCGCCAGCAGCCAGAGACAGGGGGCTGGAAACACCATATATTTT
TRBV14	NA	NA	TRBJ1-2	CASSQEIALTPGGYTF	TGTGCCAGCAGCCAAGAGATAGCATTAACTCCGGGGGGCTACACCTTC
TRBV5-4	NA	TRBD2	TRBJ2-5	CASSEGSGRAVETQYF	TGTGCCAGCAGTGAAGGAAGCGGGAGGGCCGTGGAGACCCAGTACTTC
TRBV10-3	NA	TRBD2	TRBJ2-5	CASSTSGSETQYF	TGTGCCTCCTCGACTAGCGGGAGTGAGACCCAGTACTTC
TRBV4-2	NA	NA	TRBJ2-7	CASSQEGPTEPTYEQYF	TGTGCCAGCAGCCAAGAGGGGCCGACAGAGCCCACCTACGAGCAGTACTTC
TRBV10-3	NA	NA	TRBJ1-5	CAISETAGIQPQHF	TGTGCCATCAGTGAGACGGCAGGGATTCAGCCCCAGCATTTT
TRBV11-2	NA	NA	TRBJ2-7	CASSLAGALYEQYF	TGTGCCAGCAGCTTAGCGGGAGCTCTCTACGAGCAGTACTTC
TRBV9	NA	NA	TRBJ2-2	CASSVGTLANTGELFF	TGTGCCAGCAGCGTAGGGACCCTCGCGAACACCGGGGAGCTGTTTTTT
TRBV11-2	NA	NA	TRBJ1-2	CASSLDFAGRTRRGYTF	TGTGCCAGCAGCTTAGATTTTGCAGGGAGAACTCGGAGGGGCTACACCTTC
TRBV7-6	NA	NA	TRBJ2-3	CASSLDNQGTQYF	TGTGCCAGCAGCTTAGATAACCAGGGTACGCAGTATTTT
TRBV6-1	NA	NA	TRBJ2-4	CASRSGVVIQYF	TGTGCCAGCAGGTCCGGGGTGGTTATTCAGTACTTC
TRBV5-8	NA	TRBD2	TRBJ2-6	CASSPFGGSGRATGANVLTF	TGTGCCAGCAGCCCCTTTGGGGGCAGCGGGAGGGCCACTGGGGCCAACGTCCTGACTTTC
TRBV7-9	NA	NA	TRBJ1-2	CASSPRPGSSYGYTF	TGTGCCAGCAGCCCCCGCCCAGGGTCTAGCTATGGCTACACCTTC
TRBV7-2	once	NA	TRBJ2-5	CASTPSRGETQYF	TGTGCCAGCACCCCGTCTCGAGGAGAGACCCAGTACTTC
TRBV5-1	NA	TRBD1	TRBJ1-1	CASSSRDRGMNTEAFF	TGCGCCAGCAGCTCCCGGGACAGGGGGATGAACACTGAAGCTTTCTTT
TRBV5-1	NA	TRBD2	TRBJ2-1	CASRSSGGNNEQFF	TGCGCCAGTCGCTCTAGCGGGGGGAACAATGAGCAGTTCTTC
TRBV29-1	NA	TRBD1	TRBJ2-7	CSVARGRTYEQYF	TGCAGCGTGGCAAGGGGGCGCACCTACGAGCAGTACTTC
TRBV7-9	NA	TRBD1	TRBJ2-1	CGDRVYNEQFF	TGTGGGGACAGGGTGTACAATGAGCAGTTCTTC
TRBV9	NA	NA	TRBJ1-3	CASSLTGQSENTIYF	TGTGCCAGCAGCCTTACGGGACAATCCGAAAACACCATATATTTT
TRBV29-1	NA	NA	TRBJ2-2	CSVARSIAHGELFF	TGCAGCGTTGCAAGGAGCATTGCGCACGGGGAGCTGTTTTTT
TRBV6-4	NA	NA	TRBJ1-2	CASSGITGQNYGYTF	TGTGCCAGCAGTGGAATTACAGGGCAGAACTATGGCTACACCTTC